Listed below are T cell receptor beta chains from one sample, sequenced in a study of tumor-infiltrating lymphocytes in primary liver carcinoma. TCRdb reprocessed the multiplex PCR reads via MiXCR and lists one record per CDR3 protein. The data show 90,000 to 150,000 distinct CDR3 sequences, roughly 75% seen once. The sample taken for sequencing was tumor-adjacent normal liver tissue. Source of these receptors: a woman in her sixties or seventies with primary liver carcinoma and hepatitis B virus infection. Both conserved end residues are part of each CDR3. The D gene is left open where the match is weak. Some rows have no size entry. The others give once, few or many, or a class for an expanded clone.

cdr3_nt	cdr3_aa	j_call	d_call	clone_size	v_call
TGTGCCAGCAGTGCGACAGGACTCACACGGGGAGCTGTTTTT	CASSATGLTRGAVF	TRBJ2-2	.	.	TRBV6-4
TGCGCCAGCACCCTAACGGGGCCCTACAGTGAGCAGTTCTTC	CASTLTGPYSEQFF	TRBJ2-1	.	.	TRBV4-1
TGTGACAACAGCTCGGGACAGACCTACGAGCAGTACTTC	CDNSSGQTYEQYF	TRBJ2-7	TRBD1	once	TRBV11-2
TGTGCCAGTAGAGTAATAGGTCGGGATGAGGAGTTCTTC	CASRVIGRDEEFF	TRBJ2-1	.	.	TRBV19
TGCAGCGTCGAAATGGGACTAGCGGGAGGAACCGGCTCCTACAGTGGGCAGTTCTTC	CSVEMGLAGGTGSYSGQFF	TRBJ2-1	TRBD2	.	TRBV29-1
TGTGCCAGCACCCCCTACGGGGGGGGGCGCGGGGAGACCCAGTACTTC	CASTPYGGGRGETQYF	TRBJ2-5	TRBD2	many	TRBV28
TGTGTCAGCAGCTTCCGGGACAGGGTCCTGGGTGAGCAGTTCTTC	CVSSFRDRVLGEQFF	TRBJ2-1	TRBD1	.	TRBV11-2
TGTGCCAGCAGCTTGACCGGGACAGCCTACGAGCAGTACTTC	CASSLTGTAYEQYF	TRBJ2-7	TRBD1	medium-sized	TRBV11-3
TGTGCCAGCAGCTTAGAGGGTTCCTATCAGGTCCAGCATTTT	CASSLEGSYQVQHF	TRBJ1-5	.	.	TRBV7-9
TGTGCCTGGAGTCGAAGCAGGGTGTCTGAAGCTTTCTTT	CAWSRSRVSEAFF	TRBJ1-1	.	many	TRBV30
TGTGCCAGCAGCCCGATCGACAGTAGAGAGACCCAGTACTTC	CASSPIDSRETQYF	TRBJ2-5	.	.	TRBV6-1
TGCAGTGCTGAGGGGACTAGCGGAAACTACGAGCAGTACTTC	CSAEGTSGNYEQYF	TRBJ2-7	TRBD2	once	TRBV20-1
.	CASSSSATNEKLFF	TRBJ1-4	.	many	TRBV6-5
TGCAGCGTTGAAGCAGGGCAGGGCCCGGGCGAGCAATACTTC	CSVEAGQGPGEQYF	TRBJ2-7	.	few	TRBV29-1
TGTGCCAGCAGCTGCGGACAGAGCACTGAAGCTTTCTTT	CASSCGQSTEAFF	TRBJ1-1	.	.	TRBV7-8
TGCGCCAGCAGCTTATGGGCGGAGTACCAAGAGACCCAGTACTTC	CASSLWAEYQETQYF	TRBJ2-5	.	.	TRBV5-1
TGTGCCAGCAGCGCCATGTTGACTAGCTGGAGTAGGGAGACCCAGTACTTC	CASSAMLTSWSRETQYF	TRBJ2-5	TRBD2	.	TRBV11-2
TGTGCCAGCAATCCTCGGCCGAGTTACACTGATACGCAGTATTTT	CASNPRPSYTDTQYF	TRBJ2-3	.	.	TRBV6-4
TGCAGCGCTGGAGGGTCCGAGGGAGGTGGGGGCCAGACCCAGTACTTC	CSAGGSEGGGGQTQYF	TRBJ2-5	.	.	TRBV29-1
TGTACCAGCGGCTTTTTGGGGACACCCTATTATGAGCAGTACTTC	CTSGFLGTPYYEQYF	TRBJ2-7	.	.	TRBV28
TGTGCCAGCAGCTTACCGGGACAGGGGGGGTACGAGCAGTACTTC	CASSLPGQGGYEQYF	TRBJ2-7	TRBD1	medium-sized	TRBV11-2
TGTGCCAGCAGCTTAGAGCCGGGTTCACCCCTCCACTTT	CASSLEPGSPLHF	TRBJ1-6	.	medium-sized	TRBV11-2
TGTGCCAGCAGTGACAGAATTAACACCGGGGAGCTGTTTTTT	CASSDRINTGELFF	TRBJ2-2	.	many	TRBV28
TGCGCCAGCAACCAGGGGACAGCCACCTACGAGCAGTACTTC	CASNQGTATYEQYF	TRBJ2-7	TRBD1	.	TRBV5-1
TGTGCCAGCAGCTTAGCCACAGGGGTATGGGCCGGGGAGCTGTTTTTT	CASSLATGVWAGELFF	TRBJ2-2	TRBD1	many	TRBV7-8